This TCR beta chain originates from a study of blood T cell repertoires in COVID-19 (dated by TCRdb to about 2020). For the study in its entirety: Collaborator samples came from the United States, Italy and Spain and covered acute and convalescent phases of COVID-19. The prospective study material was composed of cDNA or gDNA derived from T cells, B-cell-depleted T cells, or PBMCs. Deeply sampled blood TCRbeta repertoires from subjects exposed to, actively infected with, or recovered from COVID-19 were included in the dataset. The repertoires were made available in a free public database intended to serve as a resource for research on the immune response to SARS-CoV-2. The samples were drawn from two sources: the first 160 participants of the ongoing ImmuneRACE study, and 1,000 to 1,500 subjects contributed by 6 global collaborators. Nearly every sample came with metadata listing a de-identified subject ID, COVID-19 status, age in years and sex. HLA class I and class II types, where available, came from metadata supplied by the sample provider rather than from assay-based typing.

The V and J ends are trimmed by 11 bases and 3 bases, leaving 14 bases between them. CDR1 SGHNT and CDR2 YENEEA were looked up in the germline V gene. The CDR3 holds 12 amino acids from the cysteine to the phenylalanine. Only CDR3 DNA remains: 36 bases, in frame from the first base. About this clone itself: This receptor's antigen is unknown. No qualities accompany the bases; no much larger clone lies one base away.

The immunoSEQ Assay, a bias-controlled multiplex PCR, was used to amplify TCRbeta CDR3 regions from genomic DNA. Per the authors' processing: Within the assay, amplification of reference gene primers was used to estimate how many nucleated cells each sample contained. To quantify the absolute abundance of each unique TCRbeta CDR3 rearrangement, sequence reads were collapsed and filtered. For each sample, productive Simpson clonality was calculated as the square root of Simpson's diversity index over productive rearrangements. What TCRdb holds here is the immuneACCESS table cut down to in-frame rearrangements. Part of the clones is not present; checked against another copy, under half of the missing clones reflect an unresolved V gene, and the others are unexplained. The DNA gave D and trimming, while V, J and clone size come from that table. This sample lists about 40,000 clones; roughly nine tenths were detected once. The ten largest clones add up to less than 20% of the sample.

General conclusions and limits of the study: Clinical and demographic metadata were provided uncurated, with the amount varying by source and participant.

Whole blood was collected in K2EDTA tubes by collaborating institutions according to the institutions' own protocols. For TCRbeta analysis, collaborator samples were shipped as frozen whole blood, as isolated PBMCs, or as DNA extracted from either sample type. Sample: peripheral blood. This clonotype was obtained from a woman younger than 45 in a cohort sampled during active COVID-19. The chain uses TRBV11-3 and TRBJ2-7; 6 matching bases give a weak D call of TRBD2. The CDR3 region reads CARSGEDYEQYF. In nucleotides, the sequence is TGTGCCCGTAGCGGAGAAGACTACGAGCAGTACTTC.